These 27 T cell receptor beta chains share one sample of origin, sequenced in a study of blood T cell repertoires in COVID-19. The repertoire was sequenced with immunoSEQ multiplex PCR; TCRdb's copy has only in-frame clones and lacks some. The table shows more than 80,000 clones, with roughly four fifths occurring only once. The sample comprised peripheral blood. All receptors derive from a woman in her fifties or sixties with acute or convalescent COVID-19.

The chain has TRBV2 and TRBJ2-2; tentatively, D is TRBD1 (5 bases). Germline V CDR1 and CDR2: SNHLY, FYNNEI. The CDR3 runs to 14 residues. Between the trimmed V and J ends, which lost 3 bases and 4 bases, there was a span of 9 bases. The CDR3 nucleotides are TGTGCCAGCAGTGACAGGGTTGCCACCGGGGAGCTGTTTTTT. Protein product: CASSDRVATGELFF.

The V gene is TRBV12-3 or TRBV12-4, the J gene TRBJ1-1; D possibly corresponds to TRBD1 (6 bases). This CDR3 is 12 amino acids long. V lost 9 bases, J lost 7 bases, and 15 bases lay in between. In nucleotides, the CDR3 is TGTGCCAGTACCAAACAGGGAGATGAAGCTTTCTTT. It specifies CASTKQGDEAFF.

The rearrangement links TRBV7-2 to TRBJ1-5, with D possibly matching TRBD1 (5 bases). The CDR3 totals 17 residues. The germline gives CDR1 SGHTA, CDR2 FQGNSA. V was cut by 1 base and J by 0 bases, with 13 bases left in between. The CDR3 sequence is CASSLVGSGLSNQPQHF. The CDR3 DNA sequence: TGTGCCAGCAGCTTAGTGGGCTCGGGACTTAGCAATCAGCCCCAGCATTTT.

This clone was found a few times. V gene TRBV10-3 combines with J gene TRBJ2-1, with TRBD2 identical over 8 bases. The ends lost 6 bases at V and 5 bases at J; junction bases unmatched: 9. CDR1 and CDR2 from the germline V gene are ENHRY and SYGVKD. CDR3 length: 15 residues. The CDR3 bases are TGTGCCATCAGGGAGGGTGGCGGGGGGAACAATGAGCAGTTCTTC. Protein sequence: CAIREGGGGNNEQFF.

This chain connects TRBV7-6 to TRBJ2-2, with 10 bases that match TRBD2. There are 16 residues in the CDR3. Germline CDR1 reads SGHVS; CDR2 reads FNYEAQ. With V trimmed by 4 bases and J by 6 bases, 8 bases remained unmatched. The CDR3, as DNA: TGTGCCAGCAGCTCCACCAGCGGGAGGGCCCCCGGGGAGCTGTTTTTT. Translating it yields CASSSTSGRAPGELFF.

In DNA form, the CDR3 reads TGTGCCAGCAGCTCGAGGCGCCTCTCTGGAAACACCATATATTTT. Translation: CASSSRRLSGNTIYF. The chain employs TRBV9 and TRBJ1-3; no clear D. Germline V gene sequence: CDR1 SGDLS, CDR2 YYNGEE. V was trimmed by 4 bases and J by 0 bases, leaving 11 bases between them. CDR3 length: 15 amino acids.

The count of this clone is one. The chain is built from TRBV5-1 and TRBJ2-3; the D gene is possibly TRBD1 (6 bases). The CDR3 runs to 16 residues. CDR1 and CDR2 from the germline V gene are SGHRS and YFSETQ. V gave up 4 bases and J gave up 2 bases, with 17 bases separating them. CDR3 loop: CASSLGAGVDTDTQYF. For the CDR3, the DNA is TGCGCCAGCAGCCTTGGTGCAGGGGTAGACACAGATACGCAGTATTTT.

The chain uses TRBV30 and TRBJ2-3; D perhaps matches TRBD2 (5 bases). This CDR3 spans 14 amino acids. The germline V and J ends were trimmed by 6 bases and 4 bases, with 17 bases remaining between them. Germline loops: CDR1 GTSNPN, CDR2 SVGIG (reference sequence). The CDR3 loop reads CACNGNSGADTQYF. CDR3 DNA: TGTGCCTGTAATGGTAATTCCGGGGCAGATACGCAGTATTTT.

The CDR3 DNA is TGTGCCAGCAGTCGAGGAGGGGCCGAAGAGACCCAGTACTTC. The encoded protein is CASSRGGAEETQYF. The chain has TRBV3-1 (or the pseudogene TRBV3-2) and TRBJ2-5; D possibly corresponds to TRBD2 (6 bases). V lost 6 bases, J lost 3 bases, and 14 bases lay in between. CDR1 is LGHDT and CDR2 is YNNKEL in the germline V gene (reference sequence). This CDR3 has 14 residues.

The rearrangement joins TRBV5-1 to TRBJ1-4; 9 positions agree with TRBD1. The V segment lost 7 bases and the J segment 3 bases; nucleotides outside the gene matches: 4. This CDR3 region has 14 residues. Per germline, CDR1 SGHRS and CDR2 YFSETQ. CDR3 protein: CASGQGLSNEKLFF. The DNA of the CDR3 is TGCGCCAGCGGACAGGGGTTGTCTAATGAAAAACTGTTTTTT. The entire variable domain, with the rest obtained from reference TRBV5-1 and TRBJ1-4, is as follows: KAGVTQTPRYLIKTRGQQVTLSCSPISGHRSVSWYQQTPGQGLQFLFEYFSETQRNKGNFPGRFSGRQFSNSRSEMNVSTLELGDSALYLCASGQGLSNEKLFFGSGTQLSVL.

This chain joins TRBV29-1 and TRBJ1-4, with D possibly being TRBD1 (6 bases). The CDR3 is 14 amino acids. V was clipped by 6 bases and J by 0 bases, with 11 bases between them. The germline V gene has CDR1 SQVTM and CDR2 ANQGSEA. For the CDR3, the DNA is TGCAGCGTCCGACAGGTTGCAACTAATGAAAAACTGTTTTTT. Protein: CSVRQVATNEKLFF.

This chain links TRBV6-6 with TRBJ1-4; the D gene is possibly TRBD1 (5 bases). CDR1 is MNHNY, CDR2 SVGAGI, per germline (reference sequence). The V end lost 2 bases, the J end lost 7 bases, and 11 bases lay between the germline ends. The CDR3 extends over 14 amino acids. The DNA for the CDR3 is TGTGCCAGCAGTTACACCGTGGGGGGTGAAAAACTGTTTTTT. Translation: CASSYTVGGEKLFF.

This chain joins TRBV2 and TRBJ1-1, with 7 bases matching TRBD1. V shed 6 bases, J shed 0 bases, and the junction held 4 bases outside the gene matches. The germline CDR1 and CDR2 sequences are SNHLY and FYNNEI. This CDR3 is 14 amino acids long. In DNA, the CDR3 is TGTGCCAGCAGGGTTACAGGGGTGAACACTGAAGCTTTCTTT. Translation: CASRVTGVNTEAFF. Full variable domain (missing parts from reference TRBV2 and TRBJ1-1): EPEVTQTPSHQVTQMGQEVILRCVPISNHLYFYWYRQILGQKVEFLVSFYNNEISEKSEIFDDQFSVERPDGSNFTLKIRSTKLEDSAMYFCASRVTGVNTEAFFGQGTRLTVV.

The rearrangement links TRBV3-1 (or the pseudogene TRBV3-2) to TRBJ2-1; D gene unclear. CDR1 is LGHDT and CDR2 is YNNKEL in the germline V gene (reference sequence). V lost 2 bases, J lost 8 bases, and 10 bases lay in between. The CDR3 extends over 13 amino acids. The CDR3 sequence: CASSQTRVDEQFF. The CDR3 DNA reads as TGTGCCAGCAGCCAAACTCGTGTCGATGAGCAGTTCTTC.

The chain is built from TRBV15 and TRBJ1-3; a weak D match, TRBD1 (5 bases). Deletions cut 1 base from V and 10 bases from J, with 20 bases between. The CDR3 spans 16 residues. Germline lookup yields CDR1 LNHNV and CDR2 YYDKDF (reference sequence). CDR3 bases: TGTGCCACCAGCAGAGCAGGGCTCGCTTTGTCGCAAACCATATATTTT. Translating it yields CATSRAGLALSQTIYF. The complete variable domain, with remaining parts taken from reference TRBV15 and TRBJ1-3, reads DAMVIQNPRYQVTQFGKPVTLSCSQTLNHNVMYWYQQKSSQAPKLLFHYYDKDFNNEADTPDNFQSRRPNTSFCFLDIRSPGLGDTAMYLCATSRAGLALSQTIYFGEGSWLTVV.

The CDR3 coding sequence is TGTGCCAGCAGTCCGGACGTGGGGGGGGCGCGAGGAAACACCATATATTTT. Its translation: CASSPDVGGARGNTIYF. The rearrangement joins TRBV6-6 to TRBJ1-3; D perhaps matches TRBD1 (6 bases). Germline V gene data show CDR1 as MNHNY and CDR2 as SVGAGI (reference sequence). The CDR3 is made up of 17 amino acids. The V and J ends lost 5 bases and 4 bases respectively, with 21 bases between them.

The CDR3 coding sequence is TGTGCCAGCAGCCAAGGGGGGCATGCCACGGGTGGCTACACCTTC. As protein: CASSQGGHATGGYTF. The rearrangement links TRBV14 to TRBJ1-2; perhaps TRBD1 as D (6 bases). This CDR3 spans 15 amino acids. CDR1 is SGHDN, CDR2 FVKESK, per germline. The V and J ends lost 1 base and 7 bases respectively, with 16 bases between them.

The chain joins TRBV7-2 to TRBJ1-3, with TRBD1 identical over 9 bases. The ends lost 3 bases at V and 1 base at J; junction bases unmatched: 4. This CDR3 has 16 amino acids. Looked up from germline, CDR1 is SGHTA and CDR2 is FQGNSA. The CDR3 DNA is TGTGCCAGCAGCTTTATTGGACAGGGGTCTGGAAACACCATATATTTT. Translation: CASSFIGQGSGNTIYF.

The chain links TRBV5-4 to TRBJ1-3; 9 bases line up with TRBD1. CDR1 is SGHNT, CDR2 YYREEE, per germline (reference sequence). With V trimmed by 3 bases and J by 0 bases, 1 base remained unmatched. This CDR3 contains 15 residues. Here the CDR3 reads CASSSTGGSGNTIYF. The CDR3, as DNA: TGTGCCAGCAGCTCGACAGGGGGCTCTGGAAACACCATATATTTT.

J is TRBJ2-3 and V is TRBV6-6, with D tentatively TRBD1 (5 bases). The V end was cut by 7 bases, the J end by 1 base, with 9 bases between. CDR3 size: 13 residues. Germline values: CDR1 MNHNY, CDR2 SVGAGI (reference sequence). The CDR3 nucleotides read TGTGCCAGCAACAGGCTCGGCACAGATACGCAGTATTTT. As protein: CASNRLGTDTQYF.

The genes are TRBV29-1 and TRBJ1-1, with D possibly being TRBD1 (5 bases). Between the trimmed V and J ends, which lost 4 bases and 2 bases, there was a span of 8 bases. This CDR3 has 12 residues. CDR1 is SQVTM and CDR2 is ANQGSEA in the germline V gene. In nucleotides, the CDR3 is TGCAGCGTTGCCACAGGAAACACTGAAGCTTTCTTT. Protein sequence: CSVATGNTEAFF.

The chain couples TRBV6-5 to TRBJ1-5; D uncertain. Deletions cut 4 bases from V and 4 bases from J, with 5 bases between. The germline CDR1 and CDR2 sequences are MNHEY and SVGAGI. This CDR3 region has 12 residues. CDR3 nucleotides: TGTGCCAGCAGTTTCCCGAATCAGCCCCAGCATTTT. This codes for CASSFPNQPQHF.

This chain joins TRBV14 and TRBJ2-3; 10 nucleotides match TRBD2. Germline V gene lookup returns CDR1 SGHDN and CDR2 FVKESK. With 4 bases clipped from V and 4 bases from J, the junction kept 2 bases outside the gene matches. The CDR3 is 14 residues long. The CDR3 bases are TGTGCCAGCAGCCCTAGCGGGAGCGCAGATACGCAGTATTTT. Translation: CASSPSGSADTQYF.

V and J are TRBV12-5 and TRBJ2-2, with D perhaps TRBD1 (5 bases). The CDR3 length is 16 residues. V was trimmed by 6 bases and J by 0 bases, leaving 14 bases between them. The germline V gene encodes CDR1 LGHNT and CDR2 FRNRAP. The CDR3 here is CASGANVGPNTGELFF. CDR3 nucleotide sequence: TGTGCTAGTGGCGCCAATGTGGGGCCGAACACCGGGGAGCTGTTTTTT.

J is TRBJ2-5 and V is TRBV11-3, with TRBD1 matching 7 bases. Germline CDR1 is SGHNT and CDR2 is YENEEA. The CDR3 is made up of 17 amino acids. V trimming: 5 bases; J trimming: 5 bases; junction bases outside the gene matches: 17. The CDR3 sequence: CASSPRSLPGGIETQYF. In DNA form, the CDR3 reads TGTGCCAGCAGCCCAAGAAGTTTGCCAGGGGGTATCGAGACCCAGTACTTC.

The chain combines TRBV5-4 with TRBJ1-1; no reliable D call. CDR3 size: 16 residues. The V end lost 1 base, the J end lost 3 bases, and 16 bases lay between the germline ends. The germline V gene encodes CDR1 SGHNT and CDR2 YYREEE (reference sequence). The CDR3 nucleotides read TGTGCCAGCAGCTTGTTTCAGCAACTACGGGACACTGAAGCTTTCTTT. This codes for CASSLFQQLRDTEAFF.

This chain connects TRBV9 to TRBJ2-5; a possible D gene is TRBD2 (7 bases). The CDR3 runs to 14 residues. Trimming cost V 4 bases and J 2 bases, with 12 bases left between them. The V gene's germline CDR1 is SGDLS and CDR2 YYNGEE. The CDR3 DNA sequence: TGTGCCAGCAGCCGGGCGGGGGCACAAGAGACCCAGTACTTC. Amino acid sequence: CASSRAGAQETQYF.